This T cell receptor beta chain is from a study of blood T cell repertoires in COVID-19. Concerning this clone: Given a much more abundant clone one base away, this may be a read error. This same CDR3 is encoded by further DNA sequences in the sample.

Germline CDR1 reads SGDLS; CDR2 reads YYNGEE. The CDR3 sequence is 14 residues long. TCRdb's table, derived via immunoSEQ multiplex PCR, lists solely in-frame clones and lacks some. In the table there are 180,000 or so clones, roughly 80% of which are singletons. The V call is TRBV9, the J call TRBJ1-2; tentative D call: TRBD1 (6 bases). The origin of this receptor is a woman between 45 and 65 years old who had recovered from COVID-19. The specimen was PBMCs or T cells enriched from blood (not recorded which). Here the CDR3 reads CASSVGQGSYGYTF. The CDR3 coding sequence is TGTGCCAGCAGTGTAGGGCAGGGGAGCTATGGCTACACCTTC.